There are many counts of the clone carrying this T cell receptor beta chain. Its antigen is unknown. TCRdb passed the multiplex PCR reads through MiXCR, listing each CDR3 protein once. The table has about 25,000 distinct CDR3 sequences, under 30% seen once. The data derive from a study of breast tumors, draining lymph nodes, adjacent tissues. Findings and limits, study-wide: The lymph node origin of tumor T cells was framed as consistent with a hypothesis, not demonstrated. Findings are consistent with lymph node origin and intratumoral expansion of most tumor T cells. Tumor and nontumor repertoires were significantly more similar in luminal-like than in basal-like breast cancer.

The CDR3 has 15 residues. Germline V CDR1 and CDR2: PRHDT, FYEKMQ (reference sequence). Germline trimming cut 5 bases from V and 6 bases from J; bases unmatched to any gene: 11. The rearrangement joins TRBV13 to TRBJ2-3; TRBD2 aligns across 7 bases. This clonotype originated in a female donor with breast cancer. Some clones in this sample may be carry-over from other donors' samples. The sample consisted of breast tumor tissue. The CDR3 DNA is TGTGCCAGCAGCCGGGGGGACTTTTCGGGGGATACGCAGTATTTT. It is translated as CASSRGDFSGDTQYF.